Sequencing of this TCR beta chain was carried out in a study of cytomegalovirus exposure and HLA in healthy donors. CDR3 length: 15 amino acids. With V trimmed by 2 bases and J by 4 bases, 6 bases remained unmatched. In germline, CDR1 is MNHNS, CDR2 SASEGT. In the PCR, 60 Vbeta and 13 Jbeta primers were used. Generated by immunoSEQ multiplex PCR, the TCRdb table keeps only in-frame clones and is missing some. The sample shows approximately 100,000 clones, about 81% of them seen only once. This clonotype was sampled from a male donor in good health and CMV-seropositive. The sample taken for sequencing was PBMCs. J is TRBJ2-7 and V is TRBV6-1; 9 bases line up with TRBD2. The CDR3 coding sequence is TGTGCCAGCAGTGAACTAGCGGGGACCGGGTACGAGCAGTACTTC. Protein product: CASSELAGTGYEQYF.